This is a list of T cell receptor beta chains from one sample in a study of blood T cell repertoires in COVID-19. Clones were sequenced by immunoSEQ multiplex PCR, and TCRdb holds only the in-frame ones, with some missing. The sample has hundreds of thousands of clones; roughly 87% are singletons. Sequencing was performed on peripheral blood. These receptors were obtained from a man younger than 35 with active or convalescent COVID-19. CDR3s include the opening cysteine and the closing phenylalanine or tryptophan. A D gene is named only where the DNA matches it firmly. Where a row states a size, it is once, few, many or the class of an expanded clone; other rows omit it.

d_call: -; v_call: TRBV6-5; j_call: TRBJ2-1; clone_size: -; cdr3_nt: TGTGCCAGCAGTTTAACAGGCAGATACAATGAGCAGTTCTTC; cdr3_aa: CASSLTGRYNEQFF
d_call: -; v_call: TRBV6-5; j_call: TRBJ2-7; clone_size: -; cdr3_nt: TGTGCCAGCAGTTATAGGGGTACAGTCTACGAGCAGTACTTC; cdr3_aa: CASSYRGTVYEQYF
d_call: -; v_call: TRBV9; j_call: TRBJ1-4; clone_size: -; cdr3_nt: TGTGCCAGCAGCGTAGGTGGCGGGAAACTGTTTTTT; cdr3_aa: CASSVGGGKLFF
d_call: -; v_call: TRBV11-3; j_call: TRBJ2-1; clone_size: -; cdr3_nt: TGTGCCAGCAGCTTAGGCTACCTCTACAATGAGCAGTTCTTC; cdr3_aa: CASSLGYLYNEQFF
d_call: -; v_call: TRBV24-1; j_call: TRBJ1-6; clone_size: -; cdr3_nt: TGTGCCACCAGTGATTTTGAGGGTTTCGATAATTCACCCCTCCACTTT; cdr3_aa: CATSDFEGFDNSPLHF
d_call: -; v_call: TRBV6-4; j_call: TRBJ2-2; clone_size: -; cdr3_nt: TGTGCCAGCAGGGAGCGGTCCACCGGGGAGCTGTTTTTT; cdr3_aa: CASRERSTGELFF
d_call: -; v_call: TRBV15; j_call: TRBJ1-2; clone_size: -; cdr3_nt: TGTGCCACCAGCAGAAGACAGTCTTCCAATGGCTACACCTTC; cdr3_aa: CATSRRQSSNGYTF
d_call: -; v_call: TRBV7-9; j_call: TRBJ1-3; clone_size: -; cdr3_nt: TGTGCCAGCAGCCTTGAACTCCCCGACTCTGGAAACACCATATATTTT; cdr3_aa: CASSLELPDSGNTIYF
d_call: TRBD2; v_call: TRBV2; j_call: TRBJ2-1; clone_size: -; cdr3_nt: TGTGCCAGCAGTGAATGGTTAACCGAGACTAGCGCTAACAATGAGCAGTTCTTC; cdr3_aa: CASSEWLTETSANNEQFF
d_call: -; v_call: TRBV5-1; j_call: TRBJ2-2; clone_size: -; cdr3_nt: TGCGCCAGCAGCTTGTGGCAGCGGGTGACCGGGGAGCTGTTTTTT; cdr3_aa: CASSLWQRVTGELFF
d_call: TRBD1; v_call: TRBV4-1; j_call: TRBJ1-2; clone_size: -; cdr3_nt: TGCGCCAGCAGCCGAGCCGGGACAGGAAGATATGGCTACACCTTC; cdr3_aa: CASSRAGTGRYGYTF
d_call: -; v_call: TRBV27; j_call: TRBJ1-1; clone_size: -; cdr3_nt: TGTGCCAGCAGTCCACACACATCAAAGGGGATGAACACTGAAGCTTTCTTT; cdr3_aa: CASSPHTSKGMNTEAFF
d_call: -; v_call: TRBV7-9; j_call: TRBJ2-1; clone_size: -; cdr3_nt: TGTGCCAGCAGCTTAGGCGGAGGGTCCTACAATGAGCAGTTCTTC; cdr3_aa: CASSLGGGSYNEQFF
d_call: -; v_call: TRBV6-1; j_call: TRBJ2-7; clone_size: -; cdr3_nt: TGTGCCAGCAGTGAATTGTACTACGAGCAGTACTTC; cdr3_aa: CASSELYYEQYF
d_call: TRBD1; v_call: TRBV5-4; j_call: TRBJ2-2; clone_size: -; cdr3_nt: TGTGCCAGCACCTACTTAGGGACAGGGGGCACCGGGGAGCTGTTTTTT; cdr3_aa: CASTYLGTGGTGELFF
d_call: -; v_call: TRBV15; j_call: TRBJ1-1; clone_size: -; cdr3_nt: TGTGCCACCAGCAGAAACCGGGTGACTGAAGCTTTCTTT; cdr3_aa: CATSRNRVTEAFF
d_call: -; v_call: TRBV5-5; j_call: TRBJ2-5; clone_size: -; cdr3_nt: TGTGCCAGCAGCTTGGTGCCTCGGCAGGGGGGAGGAGAGACCCAGTACTTC; cdr3_aa: CASSLVPRQGGGETQYF
d_call: -; v_call: TRBV27; j_call: TRBJ2-1; clone_size: -; cdr3_nt: TGTGCCAGCAGTTACAGGGTTCAAAACTACAATGAGCAGTTCTTC; cdr3_aa: CASSYRVQNYNEQFF
d_call: TRBD1; v_call: TRBV7-2; j_call: TRBJ1-5; clone_size: -; cdr3_nt: TGTGCCAGCAGACCAGGGGGTGCGAGCAATCAGCCCCAGCATTTT; cdr3_aa: CASRPGGASNQPQHF
d_call: -; v_call: TRBV7-9; j_call: TRBJ2-5; clone_size: -; cdr3_nt: TGTGCCAGCAGCTTACGGGGGTCGGAGACCCAGTACTTC; cdr3_aa: CASSLRGSETQYF
d_call: -; v_call: TRBV7-9; j_call: TRBJ1-6; clone_size: few; cdr3_nt: TGTGCCAGCAGCTCTTCACAGGGATCGAATTCACCCCTCCACTTT; cdr3_aa: CASSSSQGSNSPLHF
d_call: TRBD2; v_call: TRBV29-1; j_call: TRBJ2-2; clone_size: -; cdr3_nt: TGCAGCGTTCGTTGGGGGGGAGGCACCGGGGAGCTGTTTTTT; cdr3_aa: CSVRWGGGTGELFF
d_call: -; v_call: TRBV7-8; j_call: TRBJ2-7; clone_size: -; cdr3_nt: TGTGCCAGCAGCTCAACAGGGACCATCTCCTACGAGCAGTACTTC; cdr3_aa: CASSSTGTISYEQYF
d_call: -; v_call: TRBV15; j_call: TRBJ1-4; clone_size: -; cdr3_nt: TGTGCCACCAGCAGAGATATCGGGGGACCAAATGAAAAACTGTTTTTT; cdr3_aa: CATSRDIGGPNEKLFF
d_call: -; v_call: TRBV10-1; j_call: TRBJ2-7; clone_size: -; cdr3_nt: TGCGCCAGCACCCGCGACAGCTACGAGCAGTACTTC; cdr3_aa: CASTRDSYEQYF
d_call: -; v_call: TRBV14; j_call: TRBJ1-4; clone_size: -; cdr3_nt: TGTGCCAGCAGCCACTGGAGTGAAAATGAAAAACTGTTTTTT; cdr3_aa: CASSHWSENEKLFF
d_call: TRBD2; v_call: TRBV12-5; j_call: TRBJ2-1; clone_size: -; cdr3_nt: TGTGCTAGTGCCTTGACTAGCGGGGGGCGGAATGAGCAGTTCTTC; cdr3_aa: CASALTSGGRNEQFF
d_call: TRBD1; v_call: TRBV18; j_call: TRBJ2-3; clone_size: -; cdr3_nt: TGTGCCAGCTCACCAAGGGGACAGGGGGGCACAGATACGCAGTATTTT; cdr3_aa: CASSPRGQGGTDTQYF
d_call: -; v_call: TRBV19; j_call: TRBJ2-1; clone_size: -; cdr3_nt: TGTGCCAGTAGTATTCGCGGTCCGAGCTCCTACAATGAGCAGTTCTTC; cdr3_aa: CASSIRGPSSYNEQFF
d_call: -; v_call: TRBV2; j_call: TRBJ1-1; clone_size: -; cdr3_nt: TGTGCCAGCGCGGGCGGGACGGGGACTGAAGCTTTCTTT; cdr3_aa: CASAGGTGTEAFF
d_call: TRBD2; v_call: TRBV5-1; j_call: TRBJ2-1; clone_size: -; cdr3_nt: TGCGCCAGCAGCTTGGGACTAGCGGGGGGGTACGATGAGCAGTTCTTC; cdr3_aa: CASSLGLAGGYDEQFF
d_call: -; v_call: TRBV4-1; j_call: TRBJ1-5; clone_size: -; cdr3_nt: TGCGCCAGCAGCCATCGTGCCCAGGATAGCAATCAGCCCCAGCATTTT; cdr3_aa: CASSHRAQDSNQPQHF
d_call: -; v_call: TRBV27; j_call: TRBJ2-3; clone_size: -; cdr3_nt: TGTGCCAGCAGTTCACAGGGTAACACAGATACGCAGTATTTT; cdr3_aa: CASSSQGNTDTQYF
d_call: -; v_call: TRBV27; j_call: TRBJ1-5; clone_size: -; cdr3_nt: TGTGCCAGCAGTTTAACAGCAGGGCTGAAGCCCCAGCATTTT; cdr3_aa: CASSLTAGLKPQHF
d_call: TRBD2; v_call: TRBV13; j_call: TRBJ2-1; clone_size: -; cdr3_nt: TGTGCCAGCAGCTTGCTGACTAGCGGGGGGTCCGCCTACTACAATGAGCAGTTCTTC; cdr3_aa: CASSLLTSGGSAYYNEQFF
d_call: TRBD1; v_call: TRBV27; j_call: TRBJ1-1; clone_size: -; cdr3_nt: TGTGCCAGTACGGGACAGGGGCATACTGAAGCTTTCTTT; cdr3_aa: CASTGQGHTEAFF
d_call: TRBD1; v_call: TRBV5-1; j_call: TRBJ1-1; clone_size: -; cdr3_nt: TGCGCCAGCAGGGGCGGGACAGGGGAATTGAACACTGAAGCTTTCTTT; cdr3_aa: CASRGGTGELNTEAFF
d_call: TRBD2; v_call: TRBV4-1; j_call: TRBJ2-5; clone_size: once; cdr3_nt: TGCGCCAGCGGCGAGAGAGCGGGGGTTCAAGAGACCCAGTACTTC; cdr3_aa: CASGERAGVQETQYF
d_call: TRBD2; v_call: TRBV4-1; j_call: TRBJ2-1; clone_size: -; cdr3_nt: TGCGCCAGCAGCCACACCGGGGGGACCTACAATGAGCAGTTCTTC; cdr3_aa: CASSHTGGTYNEQFF
d_call: TRBD2; v_call: TRBV24-1; j_call: TRBJ2-3; clone_size: -; cdr3_nt: TGTGCCACCAGTGATTATAGGGCGGGAGGGACAGATACGCAGTATTTT; cdr3_aa: CATSDYRAGGTDTQYF
d_call: -; v_call: TRBV5-6; j_call: TRBJ1-1; clone_size: -; cdr3_nt: TGTGCCAGCAGCTTGGAGACAGGATGGAACACTGAAGCTTTCTTT; cdr3_aa: CASSLETGWNTEAFF
d_call: -; v_call: TRBV10-1; j_call: TRBJ1-1; clone_size: -; cdr3_nt: TGCGCCAGCAGTGAGTCGAGGAAGACTGAAGCTTTCTTT; cdr3_aa: CASSESRKTEAFF
d_call: -; v_call: TRBV5-1; j_call: TRBJ2-7; clone_size: -; cdr3_nt: TGCGCCAGCAGCGCGAAGTTCGCAGCGAGCTCCTACGAGCAGTACTTC; cdr3_aa: CASSAKFAASSYEQYF
d_call: -; v_call: TRBV5-4; j_call: TRBJ2-1; clone_size: few; cdr3_nt: TGTGCCAGCAGCCTCCTGGTAGGCGGGGAAGAGCAGTTCTTC; cdr3_aa: CASSLLVGGEEQFF
d_call: TRBD2; v_call: TRBV27; j_call: TRBJ2-5; clone_size: -; cdr3_nt: TGTGCCAGCAGTCCCATAGCGGGGGGCCGACCACAAGAGACCCAGTACTTC; cdr3_aa: CASSPIAGGRPQETQYF
d_call: -; v_call: TRBV5-1; j_call: TRBJ1-6; clone_size: -; cdr3_nt: TGCGCCAGCAGCGCGGCAGCCTATAATTCACCCCTCCACTTT; cdr3_aa: CASSAAAYNSPLHF
d_call: TRBD1; v_call: TRBV10-1; j_call: TRBJ2-7; clone_size: few; cdr3_nt: TGCGCCAGCAGCCCGGACTTAGGGACAGTCGCCTACGAGCAGTACTTC; cdr3_aa: CASSPDLGTVAYEQYF
d_call: TRBD2; v_call: TRBV5-6; j_call: TRBJ2-1; clone_size: -; cdr3_nt: TGTGCCAGCAGCGGACCGGGACTAGCCCCGTACAATGAGCAGTTCTTC; cdr3_aa: CASSGPGLAPYNEQFF
d_call: -; v_call: TRBV5-5; j_call: TRBJ2-1; clone_size: -; cdr3_nt: TGTGCCAGCAGCTTTAACCAGTTCAATGAGCAGTTCTTC; cdr3_aa: CASSFNQFNEQFF
d_call: -; v_call: TRBV1; j_call: TRBJ2-5; clone_size: -; cdr3_nt: TGCACCAGCAGCCAAGAGGTACAGGCCGTAATTGGAGAGACCCAGTACTTC; cdr3_aa: CTSSQEVQAVIGETQYF
d_call: -; v_call: TRBV27; j_call: TRBJ1-6; clone_size: -; cdr3_nt: TGTGCCAGCAGTCAGGGGTTGCGGTATAATTCACCCCTCCACTTT; cdr3_aa: CASSQGLRYNSPLHF
d_call: -; v_call: TRBV27; j_call: TRBJ2-2; clone_size: -; cdr3_nt: TGTGCCAGCAGTTTATACCCCGGGAACAACGGGGAGCTGTTTTTT; cdr3_aa: CASSLYPGNNGELFF
d_call: -; v_call: TRBV7-8; j_call: TRBJ1-1; clone_size: -; cdr3_nt: TGTGCCAGCAGCTTAGGGGACTCGAGTTACGCTTTCTTT; cdr3_aa: CASSLGDSSYAFF
d_call: -; v_call: TRBV25-1; j_call: TRBJ2-3; clone_size: -; cdr3_nt: TGTGCCAGCAGTGAATACGACTCCGCGTTCACAGATACGCAGTATTTT; cdr3_aa: CASSEYDSAFTDTQYF
d_call: -; v_call: TRBV7-9; j_call: TRBJ2-7; clone_size: -; cdr3_nt: TGTGCCAGCAGCTTAAACCCCGGGACAAATACCTACGAGCAGTACTTC; cdr3_aa: CASSLNPGTNTYEQYF
d_call: TRBD1; v_call: TRBV4-1; j_call: TRBJ2-1; clone_size: -; cdr3_nt: TGCGCCAGCAGCCCCGACAGGGGTCGGTCTAGCTCCCACAATGAGCAGTTCTTC; cdr3_aa: CASSPDRGRSSSHNEQFF